The present T cell receptor beta chain was sequenced within a study of beta chain features in type 1 diabetes. Study observations and caveats: It was among patients, rather than healthy donors, that naive, central memory and Treg TCRB repertoires appeared more similar. Because the template was cDNA, high-expressing cells might be over-represented.

This clone turned up a few times. Its specificity is unknown. Isolated RNA was reverse transcribed in full, so expressed TCRB transcripts were sequenced. Here immunoSEQ multiplex PCR was the method, and the copy in TCRdb shows in-frame clones only, minus some. The repertoire holds approximately 150,000 clones, with about 9.4% as singletons. The germline V gene encodes CDR1 LNHDA and CDR2 SQIVND (reference sequence). This CDR3 spans 15 amino acids. V was shortened by 7 bases and J by 7 bases, with 20 bases between the two germline ends. Every donor had blood drawn once into heparin, around 0.12 L on average.

The chain is built from TRBV19 and TRBJ1-5; the D is unclear. This clonotype was sampled from a man aged 18-30 years in good health. The sequenced sample consisted of naive CD4+ T cells from blood. The CDR3 is CASTPQFVEGQPQHF. In nucleotides, the CDR3 is TGTGCCAGTACTCCACAGTTCGTCGAGGGCCAGCCCCAGCATTTT.